Listed below are T cell receptor beta chains from one sample, sequenced in a study of blood T cell repertoires in COVID-19. Assay: immunoSEQ multiplex PCR; the TCRdb copy retains only in-frame clones and omits some. The sample has about 240,000 clones, 75% to 85% seen once. Sample: peripheral blood. The receptors originated from a woman between 55 and 75 years old with active or convalescent COVID-19. Both conserved end residues are part of each CDR3. D genes are given only for firm matches. The size field is filled for only some rows; it gives once, few, many or a size class.

j_gene	d_gene	v_gene	abundance	CDR3nt	CDR3aa
TRBJ2-1	TRBD1	TRBV30	-	TGTGCCTGGAGCCGCATGGGGAACTACAGGGGGCGCAGGAATGAGCAGTTCTTC	CAWSRMGNYRGRRNEQFF
TRBJ1-2	TRBD1	TRBV14	-	TGTGCCAGCAGCCAAGAACCGAGACAGGGCGTTTACGGCTACACCTTC	CASSQEPRQGVYGYTF
TRBJ2-7	-	TRBV13	-	TGTGCCAGCAGCGCAACCGGGACTCCTACCTACGAGCAGTACTTC	CASSATGTPTYEQYF
TRBJ2-3	-	TRBV29-1	few	TGCAGCGTTGACCCAGGGGCCACTACGCAGTATTTT	CSVDPGATTQYF
TRBJ2-2	TRBD1	TRBV5-1	few	TGCGCCAGCAGCAAGGGACAGAGGAACACCGGGGAGCTGTTTTTT	CASSKGQRNTGELFF
TRBJ1-1	-	TRBV6-5	-	TGTGCCAGCAGTTACTCGACGGTCAGGTCGAACACTGAAGCTTTCTTT	CASSYSTVRSNTEAFF
TRBJ1-1	TRBD1	TRBV5-1	once	TGCGCCAGCAGCTCGAAGGGACAGGGGGCCACTGAAGCTTTCTTT	CASSSKGQGATEAFF
TRBJ1-4	-	TRBV18	-	TGTGCCAGCTCACCAGCTTGGACTGAGGATGAAAAACTGTTTTTT	CASSPAWTEDEKLFF
TRBJ2-1	TRBD2	TRBV11-2	-	TGTGCCAGCAGCCTAGCGGGGGGGTGGTACAATGAGCAGTTCTTC	CASSLAGGWYNEQFF
TRBJ2-5	TRBD2	TRBV30	once	TGTGCCTGGAGTGTAACCGGCGGGGGGAAGACCCAAGAGACCCAGTACTTC	CAWSVTGGGKTQETQYF
TRBJ1-1	TRBD1	TRBV6-5	few	TGTGCCAGCGAGGGACAGATTGAAGCTTTCTTT	CASEGQIEAFF
TRBJ1-4	-	TRBV2	-	TGTGCCGGCAGAAAAGGGGCGGGAGGGGAAAAACTGTTTTTT	CAGRKGAGGEKLFF
TRBJ1-4	TRBD1	TRBV11-3	-	TGTGCCATTTCCCATTCCGAGGGGGCAATAACTGTTTTT	CAISHSEGAITVF
TRBJ1-3	TRBD1	TRBV7-8	-	TGTGCCAGCAGCTTACGCGCCAGACAGGGGGCAGTTGGAAACACCATATATTTT	CASSLRARQGAVGNTIYF
TRBJ1-1	-	TRBV7-2	-	TGTGCCAGCAGCCCCGACAGGATTCTGAACACTGAAGCTTTCTTT	CASSPDRILNTEAFF
TRBJ2-7	TRBD1	TRBV7-2	few	TGTGCCAGCAGCTTGTGGACAGGGCCCTACGAGCAGTACTTC	CASSLWTGPYEQYF
TRBJ1-6	-	TRBV11-2	-	TGTGCCAGCAGCCGTACAGGGTCATATTCACCCCTCCACTTT	CASSRTGSYSPLHF
TRBJ2-5	-	TRBV6-4	-	TGTGCCAGCAGGATTCTCGCAGGGGTCCAAGAGACCCAGTACTTC	CASRILAGVQETQYF
TRBJ2-3	-	TRBV6-4	-	TGTGCCAGCAGTGACTCGATACGGTCTACAGATACGCAGTATTTT	CASSDSIRSTDTQYF
TRBJ2-2	-	TRBV5-1	-	TGCGCCAGCAGCTTGGCCGTGGGGGCGGCCGGGGAGCTGTTTTTT	CASSLAVGAAGELFF
TRBJ2-3	TRBD2	TRBV7-2	-	TGTGCCAGCAGCCCAGCGGGGCATAACACAGATACGCAGTATTTT	CASSPAGHNTDTQYF
TRBJ2-3	TRBD2	TRBV2	-	TGTGCCAGCAGTGCACGGGGGGGCATCGCAGATACGCAGTATTTT	CASSARGGIADTQYF
TRBJ1-2	-	TRBV11-2	-	TGTGCCAGCAGCTATGACAGGAACCGCTACACCTTC	CASSYDRNRYTF
TRBJ2-6	TRBD1	TRBV11-2	-	TGTGCCAGCAGCTCTTTCGGGACAGGGTCTTCTGGGGCCAACGTCCTGACTTTC	CASSSFGTGSSGANVLTF
TRBJ1-2	TRBD1	TRBV4-1	-	TGCGCCAGCAGCCCCGGGGACAGGGACCTACATGGCTACACCTTC	CASSPGDRDLHGYTF
TRBJ2-7	TRBD2	TRBV7-3	-	TGTGCCAGCAGCTTATCGGGGGGGCCCTACGAGCAGTACTTC	CASSLSGGPYEQYF